This T cell receptor beta chain was sequenced in a study of molecular identifiers for immune sequencing clone quantification. CDR3 length equals 13 residues. Looked up from germline, CDR1 is SGDLS and CDR2 is YYNGEE. V shed 2 bases and J shed 4 bases, with 9 bases lying between them. Previously reported methods and listed TCR primers produced the bulk TCR libraries. TCRdb recomputed calls from the PCR reads with MiXCR, one row per CDR3 protein. The sample carries nearly 650,000 distinct CDR3 sequences, about 25% recorded once. Sorting recovered naive CD8 T cells on a CD8+CD4-CCR7+CD45RA+ profile. This clonotype has a count of ten or more.

The rearrangement joins TRBV9 to TRBJ1-1, with D perhaps TRBD1 (5 bases). Sequencing input: naive CD8+ T cells from blood, with Jurkat cell RNA spiked in. Subset: FACS-sorted CD8+CD4-CCR7+CD45RA+ naive T cells. This TCR was recovered from a human donor in good health. Some libraries in this study had Jurkat cell RNA spiked in. The CDR3: CASSVGDGTEAFF. DNA of the CDR3: TGTGCCAGCAGCGTGGGGGACGGCACTGAAGCTTTCTTT. Based on the CDR3 plus reference TRBV9 and TRBJ1-1, the full variable domain is DSGVTQTPKHLITATGQRVTLRCSPRSGDLSVYWYQQSLDQGLQFLIQYYNGEERAKGNILERFSAQQFPDLHSELNLSSLELGDSALYFCASSVGDGTEAFFGQGTRLTVV.